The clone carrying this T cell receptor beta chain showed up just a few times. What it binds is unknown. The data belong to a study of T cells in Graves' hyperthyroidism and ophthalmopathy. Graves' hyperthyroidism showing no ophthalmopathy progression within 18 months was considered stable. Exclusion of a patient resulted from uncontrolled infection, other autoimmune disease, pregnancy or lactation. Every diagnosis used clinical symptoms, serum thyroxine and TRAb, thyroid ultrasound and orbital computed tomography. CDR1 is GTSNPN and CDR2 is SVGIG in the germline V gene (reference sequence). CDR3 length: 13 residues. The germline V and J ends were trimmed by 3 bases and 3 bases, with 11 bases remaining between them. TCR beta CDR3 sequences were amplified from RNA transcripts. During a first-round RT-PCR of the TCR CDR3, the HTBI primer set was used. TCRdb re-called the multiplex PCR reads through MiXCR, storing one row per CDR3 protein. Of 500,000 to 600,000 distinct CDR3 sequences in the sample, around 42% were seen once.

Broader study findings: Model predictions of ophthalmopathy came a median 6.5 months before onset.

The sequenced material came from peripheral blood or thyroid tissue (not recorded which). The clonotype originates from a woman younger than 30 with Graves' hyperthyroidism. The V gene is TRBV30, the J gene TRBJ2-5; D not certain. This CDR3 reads CAWRMDAKETQYF. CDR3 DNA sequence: TGTGCCTGGAGAATGGACGCTAAAGAGACCCAGTACTTC.